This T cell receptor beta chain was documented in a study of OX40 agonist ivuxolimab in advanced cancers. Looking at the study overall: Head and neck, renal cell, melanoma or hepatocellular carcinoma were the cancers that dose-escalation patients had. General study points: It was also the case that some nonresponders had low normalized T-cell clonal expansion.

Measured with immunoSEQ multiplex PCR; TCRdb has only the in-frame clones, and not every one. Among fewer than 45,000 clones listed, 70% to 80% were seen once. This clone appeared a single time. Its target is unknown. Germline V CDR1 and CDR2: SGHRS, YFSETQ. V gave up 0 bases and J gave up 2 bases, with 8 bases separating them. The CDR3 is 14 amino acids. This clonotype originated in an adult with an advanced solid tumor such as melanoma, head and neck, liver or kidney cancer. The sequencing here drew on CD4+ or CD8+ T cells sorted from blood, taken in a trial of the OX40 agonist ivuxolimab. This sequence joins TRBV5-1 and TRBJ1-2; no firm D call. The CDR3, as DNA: TGCGCCAGCAGCTTGGGTGACCCAAACTATGGCTACACCTTC. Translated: CASSLGDPNYGYTF.